The entry below gives a single T cell receptor beta chain sequence along with its context. Its antigen is not yet known. Per-nucleotide qualities are absent, and no much larger clonotype sits a single base away. In the paper's terms, the time point label means: baseline before first vaccination. Vaccinee samples came from UK trials COV001 and COV002, including a single-blind randomized controlled phase 2/3 trial of AZD1222 (ChAdOx1 nCoV-19) in healthy adults. For TCRbeta chain sequencing, PBMC samples were collected from trial participants at day 0 and at day 28 after the second dose. The sample belongs to a study of T cell responses to AZD1222 COVID-19 vaccine (dated by TCRdb to about 2021). For the study in its entirety: AZD1222 recipients given second doses at about 4 weeks or at about 12 weeks were pooled, since spike-specific TCR depth and breadth were not found to differ between the two schedules. A total of just over 230 trial participants underwent TCR sequencing, of whom some 210 received two doses of AZD1222 and roughly 25 received two doses of the MenACWY control vaccine. Trial participants were enrolled by age into 18-55, 56-69 and 70-plus year subgroups, with roughly 160, 29 and 62 TCR-sequenced participants respectively.

The CDR3 regions of human TCRbeta chains were analyzed by immunosequencing. In the original analysis: Repertoire TCRs were matched against a reference library of SARS-CoV-2-specific TCRs generated with the MIRA antigen-specificity platform. Breadth was defined as the fraction of unique TCRs that were SARS-CoV-2-associated. Depth was defined as the fraction of total T cells that were SARS-CoV-2-associated. Using the MIRA data, each spike-specific TCR was assigned both to the spike region to which the TCR was reactive and to a CD4 or CD8 class. Log10-transformed breadth and depth values were compared by one-way ANOVA with Sidak's multiple comparisons tests. Sourced from immuneACCESS, this table was stored by TCRdb with only in-frame sequences that have V and J called. A share of the clones is absent; for the studies checked, an unresolved V gene accounts for under half, and the remainder has no known explanation. V, J and clone size derive from that table, while D and trimming were established from the DNA sequence. The sample table records 150,000 or so clones; over 85% of these occur just once. Jointly, the top ten make up about 2.8% of the sample.

What the study reported, not specific to this receptor: The 56-69-year group was small, and its depth increase did not reach significance, likely because of low power. Epitopes outside the regions mutated in the B.1.351 and B.1.1.7 variants were reportedly recognized by nearly half of the unique spike-specific TCRs. No day 14 peak-response samples were available, so repertoires were characterized only after the peak T cell response. The vaccine-associated CD4 TCRs covered the entire spike protein, and the dominant responses fell in regions 160-218 and 743-854. Most participants were white British and females outnumbered males, and the authors suggested that clonal diversity may have been underestimated. After two AZD1222 doses, both the breadth and the depth of spike-specific TCRs were significantly higher than at day 0 and than in MenACWY recipients. Conclusions about previously exposed vaccinees are limited because only a handful of AZD1222 recipients were SARS-CoV-2 seropositive at baseline.

Inclusive of the bounding cysteine and phenylalanine, the CDR3 is 14 residues long. The retained sequence is limited to the CDR3, 42 bases, with the frame set at the first base. V is pared back by 3 bases and J by 6 bases, with 12 bases lying between the germline termini. CDR1 is given as MNHEY and CDR2 as SMNVEV, both from the germline V gene (reference sequence). This sample comprised peripheral blood, obtained on day 0 of AZD1222 vaccination. This clonotype was obtained from an adult in good health. The chain couples TRBV27 to TRBJ1-5; TRBD1 might be the D gene, on 5 matching bases. The base sequence is TGTGCCAGCAGTTTTGGGCCAGGGAGTCAGCCCCAGCATTTT. Translated, it gives CASSFGPGSQPQHF.